Below are 8 T cell receptor beta chains sequenced from a single sample in a study of T cells expressing NK-cell markers (dated by TCRdb to the early 2020s). Receptor libraries were prepared by 5' RACE. The sequencing machine was an Illumina HiSeq 2000. TCRdb reprocessed the reads, reporting each CDR3 protein sequence once and no DNA. This specimen's table enumerates about 440,000 distinct CDR3 sequences. 7.3% of the sample comes from the top ten. The material sequenced was blood T cells: a sorted CD56 or NKG2C T cell subset, CD4+ or CD8+ T cells, or bulk PBMC T cells (not recorded which). The origin of the receptors is a woman between 18 and 70 years old in good health.

V is TRBV20-1 and J is TRBJ1-1; TCRdb outputs TRBD1, but without DNA this stays unchecked. This CDR3 is 13 amino acids long. Germline assignment: CDR1 DFQATT and CDR2 SNEGSKA (reference sequence). The CDR3 reads CSARNALGTEAFF.

The V and J genes are TRBV19 and TRBJ2-1. The germline V gene encodes CDR1 LNHDA and CDR2 SQIVND (reference sequence). CDR3 length equals 15 residues. The CDR3 here is CASSIYRDYYNEQFF.

V usage is TRBV11-2 and J usage is TRBJ1-1; TCRdb reports TRBD1, a call that lacks DNA to check it against. The CDR3 sequence is 15 residues long. CDR1 and CDR2 (germline): SGHAT, FQNNGV. This CDR3 reads CASSPSRDSVYEAFF.

This CDR3 is CASSAMWGNTEAFF. V and J are TRBV7-2 and TRBJ1-1. CDR1 is SGHTA and CDR2 is FQGNSA in the germline V gene. The CDR3 runs to 14 residues.

The chain combines TRBV12-3 or TRBV12-4 with TRBJ2-1. The CDR3 spans 14 residues. The CDR3 sequence: CASRDGNSYNEQFF.

The chain couples TRBV7-2 to TRBJ2-1; TCRdb's D gene call, TRBD2, goes unchecked for lack of DNA. In germline, CDR1 is SGHTA, CDR2 FQGNSA. This CDR3 has 17 amino acids. The CDR3 sequence is CASSLAGGTSGSNEQFF.

This chain joins TRBV28 and TRBJ1-1; the TCRdb call, TRBD1, lacks DNA for checking. Germline loops: CDR1 MDHEN, CDR2 SYDVKM. The CDR3 runs 15 residues. The CDR3 loop is CASSPHRTGSPEAFF.

The V gene is TRBV7-2, the J gene TRBJ2-1; TCRdb's D gene call, TRBD1, goes unchecked for lack of DNA. The germline CDR1 and CDR2 sequences are SGHTA and FQGNSA. This CDR3 is 14 amino acids long. CDR3 in amino acids: CASRMQGPTGEQFF.